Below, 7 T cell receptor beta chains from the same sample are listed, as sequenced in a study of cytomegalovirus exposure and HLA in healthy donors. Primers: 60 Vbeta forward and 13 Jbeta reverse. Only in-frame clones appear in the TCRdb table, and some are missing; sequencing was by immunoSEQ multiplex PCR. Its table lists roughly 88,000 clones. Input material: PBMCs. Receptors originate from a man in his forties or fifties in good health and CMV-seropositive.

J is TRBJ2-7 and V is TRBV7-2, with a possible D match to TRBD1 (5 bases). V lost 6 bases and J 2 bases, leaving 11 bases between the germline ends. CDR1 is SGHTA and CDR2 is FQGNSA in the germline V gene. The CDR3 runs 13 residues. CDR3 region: CASSSRRAYEQYF. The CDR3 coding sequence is TGTGCCAGCAGTTCTCGCAGGGCCTACGAGCAGTACTTC.

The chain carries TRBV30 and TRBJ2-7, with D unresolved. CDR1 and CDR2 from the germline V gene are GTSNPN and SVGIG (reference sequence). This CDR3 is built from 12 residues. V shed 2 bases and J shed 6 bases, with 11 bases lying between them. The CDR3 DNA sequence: TGTGCCTGGAGTAATACGCCCGGCGAGCAGTACTTC. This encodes CAWSNTPGEQYF.

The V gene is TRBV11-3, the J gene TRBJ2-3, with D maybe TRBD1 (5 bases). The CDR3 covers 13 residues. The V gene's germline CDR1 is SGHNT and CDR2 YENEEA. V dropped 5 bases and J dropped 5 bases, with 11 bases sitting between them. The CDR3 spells CASSPSQGDTQYF. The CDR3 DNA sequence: TGTGCCAGCAGCCCTTCCCAGGGAGATACGCAGTATTTT.

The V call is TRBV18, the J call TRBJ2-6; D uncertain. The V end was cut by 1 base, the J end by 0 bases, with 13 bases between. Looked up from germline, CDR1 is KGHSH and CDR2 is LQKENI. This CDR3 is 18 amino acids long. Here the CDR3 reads CASSPQVPDFSGANVLTF. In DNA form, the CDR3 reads TGTGCCAGCTCACCACAGGTGCCAGACTTCTCTGGGGCCAACGTCCTGACTTTC.

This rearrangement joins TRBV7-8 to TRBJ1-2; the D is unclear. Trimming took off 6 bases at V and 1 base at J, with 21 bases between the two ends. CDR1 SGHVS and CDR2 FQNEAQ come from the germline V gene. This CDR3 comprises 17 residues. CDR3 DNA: TGTGCCAGCAGAGCCACTCCAGGATCCTCCATTAACTATGGCTACACCTTC. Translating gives CASRATPGSSINYGYTF.

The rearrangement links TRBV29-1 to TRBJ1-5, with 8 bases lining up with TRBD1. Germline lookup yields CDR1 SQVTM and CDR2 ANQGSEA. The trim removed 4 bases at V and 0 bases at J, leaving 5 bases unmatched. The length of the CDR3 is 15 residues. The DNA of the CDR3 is TGCAGCGTTGTATTACAGGGGGATAGCAATCAGCCCCAGCATTTT. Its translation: CSVVLQGDSNQPQHF.

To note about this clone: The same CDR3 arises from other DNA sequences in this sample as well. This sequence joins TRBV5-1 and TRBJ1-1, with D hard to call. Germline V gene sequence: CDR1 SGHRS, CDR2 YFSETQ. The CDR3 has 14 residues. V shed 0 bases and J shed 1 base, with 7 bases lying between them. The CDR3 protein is CASSLEGRNTEAFF. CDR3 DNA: TGCGCCAGCAGCTTGGAAGGGAGGAACACTGAAGCTTTCTTT.